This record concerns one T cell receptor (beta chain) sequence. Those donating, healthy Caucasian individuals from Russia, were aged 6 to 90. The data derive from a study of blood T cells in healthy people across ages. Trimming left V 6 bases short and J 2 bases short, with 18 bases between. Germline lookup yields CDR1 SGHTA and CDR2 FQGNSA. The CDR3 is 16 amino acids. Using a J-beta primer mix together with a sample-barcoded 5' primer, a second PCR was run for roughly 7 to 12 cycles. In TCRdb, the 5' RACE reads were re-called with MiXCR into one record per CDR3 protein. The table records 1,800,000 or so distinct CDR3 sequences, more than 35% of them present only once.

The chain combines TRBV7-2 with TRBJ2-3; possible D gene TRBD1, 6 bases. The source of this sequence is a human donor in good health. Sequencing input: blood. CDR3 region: CASRRTGTPSTDTQYF. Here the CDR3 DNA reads TGTGCCAGCAGACGCACCGGGACACCCTCCACAGATACGCAGTATTTT.